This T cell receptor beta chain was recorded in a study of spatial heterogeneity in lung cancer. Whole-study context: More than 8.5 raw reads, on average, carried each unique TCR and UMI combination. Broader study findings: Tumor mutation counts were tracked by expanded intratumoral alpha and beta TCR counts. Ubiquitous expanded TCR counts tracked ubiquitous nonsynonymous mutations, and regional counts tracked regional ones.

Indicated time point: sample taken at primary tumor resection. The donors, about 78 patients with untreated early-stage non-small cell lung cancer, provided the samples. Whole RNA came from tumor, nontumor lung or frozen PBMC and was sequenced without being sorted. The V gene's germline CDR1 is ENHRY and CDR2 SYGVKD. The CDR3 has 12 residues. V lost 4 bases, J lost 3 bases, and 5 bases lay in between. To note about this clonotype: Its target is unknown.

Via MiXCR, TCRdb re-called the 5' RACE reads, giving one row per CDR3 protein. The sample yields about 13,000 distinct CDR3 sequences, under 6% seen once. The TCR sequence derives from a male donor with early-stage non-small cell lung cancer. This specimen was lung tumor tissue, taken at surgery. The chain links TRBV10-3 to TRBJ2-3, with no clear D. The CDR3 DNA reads TGTGCCATCAGTGGGGAAACAGATACGCAGTATTTT. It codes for CAISGETDTQYF.